This TCR beta chain was sequenced in a study of blood T cell repertoires in COVID-19. Study context: T cells, B-cell-depleted T cells, or PBMCs supplied cDNA or gDNA.

As processed by the authors: The assay estimated nucleated cells by amplifying reference gene primers. Data came from immunoSEQ multiplex PCR; TCRdb stores just in-frame clones and leaves some out. From that table come the V and J calls and clone size; the DNA was used to work out D and trimming. The sample comprises around 99,000 clones, roughly 90% of which are singletons, and nearly 5% rests with the top ten. Germline CDR1 reads SGHAT; CDR2 reads FQNNGV. V lost 5 bases, J lost 2 bases, and 13 bases lay in between. This CDR3 contains 15 residues. The J gene is TRBJ1-3, the V gene TRBV11-2, with D perhaps matching TRBD1 (5 bases). Sequencing used peripheral blood. This TCR came from a man in his forties with active or convalescent COVID-19. CDR3 in amino acids: CASSLAGGTGNTIYF. The CDR3 nucleotides read TGTGCCAGCAGCCTAGCGGGGGGTACTGGAAACACCATATATTTT.